This TCR beta chain was observed in a study of early T cells in non-severe SARS-CoV-2 infection. About the study: Sequencing used unsorted whole-blood bulk RNA, so chains lack pairing.

Attachment of unique molecular identifiers to individual cDNA molecules was performed. TCRdb independently ran MiXCR on the 5' RACE reads; one entry per CDR3 protein. The profile shows tens of thousands of distinct CDR3 sequences, roughly 9% of them singletons. This clonotype has just a few counts. Antigen: not known. Study conclusions and caveats: There was a bias toward anti-spike CD8 responses in VDJdb matching, which missed private and CD4 specificities.

The ends were cut back, 3 bases at V and 6 bases at J, with 6 bases in the middle. The CDR3 is 13 residues long. The chain recombines TRBV12-3 or TRBV12-4 with TRBJ1-6; D gene unclear. Sequencing used whole blood. The source is an adult who was a healthcare worker with PCR-confirmed SARS-CoV-2 infection or an uninfected control (not recorded which). The CDR3 DNA is TGTGCCAGCAGTTTCCTTGTTAATTCACCCCTCCACTTT. Protein product: CASSFLVNSPLHF.